This TCR beta chain stems from a study of blood T cell repertoires in COVID-19. At the level of the study: Whether acute or convalescent, the COVID-19 samples came from the United States, Italy and Spain. Nucleic acid was either cDNA or gDNA, and it came from T cells, B-cell-depleted T cells, or PBMCs.

The CDR3 has 17 amino acids. Trimming shortened V by 5 bases and J by 2 bases, and 19 bases separated the two germline ends. Looked up from germline, CDR1 is MDHEN and CDR2 is SYDVKM. Seattle's cohort entered during active infection and was followed longitudinally. Only in-frame clones appear in the TCRdb table, and some are missing; sequencing was by immunoSEQ multiplex PCR. The sample has around 180,000 clones; around 80% are singletons. The genes are TRBV28 and TRBJ1-5, with TRBD1 as a possible D gene (5 bases). The TCR sequence derives from a woman older than 75 with COVID-19, enrolled during active disease. Sequencing was performed on peripheral blood. Here the CDR3 DNA reads TGTGCCAGCAGTCTCATGAGTTGGGGCCGGGGCAATCAGCCCCAGCATTTT. Protein: CASSLMSWGRGNQPQHF. Based on the CDR3 plus reference TRBV28 and TRBJ1-5, the full variable domain is DVKVTQSSRYLVKRTGEKVFLECVQDMDHENMFWYRQDPGLGLRLIYFSYDVKMKEKGDIPEGYSVSREKKERFSLILESASTNQTSMYLCASSLMSWGRGNQPQHFGDGTRLSIL.